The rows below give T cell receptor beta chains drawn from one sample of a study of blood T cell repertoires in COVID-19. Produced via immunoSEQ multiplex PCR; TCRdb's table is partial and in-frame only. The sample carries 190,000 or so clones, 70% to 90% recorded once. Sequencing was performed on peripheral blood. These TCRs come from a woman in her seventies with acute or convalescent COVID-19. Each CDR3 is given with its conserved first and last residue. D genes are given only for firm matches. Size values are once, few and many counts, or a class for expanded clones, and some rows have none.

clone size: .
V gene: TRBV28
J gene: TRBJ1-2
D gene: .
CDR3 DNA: TGTGCCAGCAGTTTAAGAGTCGTTAACTATGGCTACACCTTC
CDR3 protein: CASSLRVVNYGYTF

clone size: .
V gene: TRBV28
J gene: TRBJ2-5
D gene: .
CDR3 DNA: TGTGCCAGCAGTAACCCAGGGACTTACCAAGAGACCCAGTACTTC
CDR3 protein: CASSNPGTYQETQYF

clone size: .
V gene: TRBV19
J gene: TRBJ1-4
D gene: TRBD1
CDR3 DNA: TGTGCCAGTCAGACAGGGTCAAATGAAAAACTGTTTTTT
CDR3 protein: CASQTGSNEKLFF

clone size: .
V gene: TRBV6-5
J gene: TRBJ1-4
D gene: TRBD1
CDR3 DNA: TGTGCCAGCAGCTGGGGACAGGGTCAGGAAAAACTGTTTTTT
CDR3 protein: CASSWGQGQEKLFF

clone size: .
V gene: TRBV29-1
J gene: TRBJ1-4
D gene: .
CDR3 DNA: TGCAGCGCGGTCGGACAGCCAACTAATGAAAAACTGTTTTTT
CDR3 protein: CSAVGQPTNEKLFF

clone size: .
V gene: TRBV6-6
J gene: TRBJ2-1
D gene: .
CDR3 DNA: TGTGCCAGCAGATTCGACGGGACACCACACAATGAGCAGTTCTTC
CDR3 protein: CASRFDGTPHNEQFF

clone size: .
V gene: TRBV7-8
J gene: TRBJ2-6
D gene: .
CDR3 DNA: TGTGCCAGCAGCTTAGGGGGCGGGGACTCTGGGGCCAACGTCCTGACTTTC
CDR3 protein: CASSLGGGDSGANVLTF

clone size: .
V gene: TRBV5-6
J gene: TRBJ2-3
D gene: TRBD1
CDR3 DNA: TGTGCCAGCAGCCGGCCTCCGACAGGGGGGTGGGGAACAGATACGCAGTATTTT
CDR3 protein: CASSRPPTGGWGTDTQYF

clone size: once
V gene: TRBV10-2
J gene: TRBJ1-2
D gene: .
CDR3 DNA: TGCGCCAGCAGTGAGCCCCGCGGGGGGGGTAACTATGGCTACACCTTC
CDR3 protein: CASSEPRGGGNYGYTF

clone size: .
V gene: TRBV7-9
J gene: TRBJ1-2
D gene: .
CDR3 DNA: TGTGCCAGCAGCTTCTACTCTAACTATGGCTACACCTTC
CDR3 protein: CASSFYSNYGYTF

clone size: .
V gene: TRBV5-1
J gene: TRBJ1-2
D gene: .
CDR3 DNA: TGCGCCAGCAGCTTAGCGGGGGAGTCCTATGGCTACACCTTC
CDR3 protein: CASSLAGESYGYTF

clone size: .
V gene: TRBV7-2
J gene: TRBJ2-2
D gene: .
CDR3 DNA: TGTGCCAGCAGCCCCCGCGGACTACCGTTTACCGGGGAGCTGTTTTTT
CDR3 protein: CASSPRGLPFTGELFF

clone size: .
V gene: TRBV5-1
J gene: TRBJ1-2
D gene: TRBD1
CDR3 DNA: TGCGCCAGCAGCCCGGGACAGGGGAACTATGGCTACACCTTC
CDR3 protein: CASSPGQGNYGYTF

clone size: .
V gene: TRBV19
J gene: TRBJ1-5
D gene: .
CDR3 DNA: TGTGCCAGTAGTATTAGGACAGAAAATCAGCCCCAGCATTTT
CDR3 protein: CASSIRTENQPQHF

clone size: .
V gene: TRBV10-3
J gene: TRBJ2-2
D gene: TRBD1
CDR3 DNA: TGTGCCATCAGTCCGGGACAGGGGATCGGGGAGCTGTTTTTT
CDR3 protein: CAISPGQGIGELFF

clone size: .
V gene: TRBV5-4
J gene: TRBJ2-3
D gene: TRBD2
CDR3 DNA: TGTGCCAGCAGCTCTCGGACTAGCGGGAGTGGGGATACGCAGTATTTT
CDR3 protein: CASSSRTSGSGDTQYF

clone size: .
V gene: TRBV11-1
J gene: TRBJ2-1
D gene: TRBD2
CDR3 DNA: TGTGCCAGCAGCCCAAGGCCAGCGGGAGTCTCTGAGCAGTTCTTC
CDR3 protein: CASSPRPAGVSEQFF

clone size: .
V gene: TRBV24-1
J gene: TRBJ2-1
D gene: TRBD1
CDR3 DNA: TGTGCCACCAGGGGACAGGGGGCTGGGGAGCAGTTCTTC
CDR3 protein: CATRGQGAGEQFF

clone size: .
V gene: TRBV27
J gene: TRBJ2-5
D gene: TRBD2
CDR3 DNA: TGTGCCACCCGACCCCAGCGGGGGGGCCTAGAGACCCAGTACTTC
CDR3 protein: CATRPQRGGLETQYF

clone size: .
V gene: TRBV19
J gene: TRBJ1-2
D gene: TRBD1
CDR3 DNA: TGTGCCAGTAGGGGACAGGGGATCTATGGCTACACCTTC
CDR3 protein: CASRGQGIYGYTF

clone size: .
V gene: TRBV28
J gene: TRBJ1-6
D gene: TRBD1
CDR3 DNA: TGTGCCAGCAGTTTGGGGCCAAGGGGGCTCTCACCCCTCCACTTT
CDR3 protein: CASSLGPRGLSPLHF

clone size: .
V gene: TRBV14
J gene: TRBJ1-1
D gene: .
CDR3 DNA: TGTGCCAGCCGCCAGGGAGGGGGAACTGAAGCTTTCTTT
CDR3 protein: CASRQGGGTEAFF

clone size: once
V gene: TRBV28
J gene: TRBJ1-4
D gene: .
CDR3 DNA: TGTGCCAGCAGGTCCGAGGGTCTTGGTAATGAAAAACTGTTTTTT
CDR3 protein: CASRSEGLGNEKLFF

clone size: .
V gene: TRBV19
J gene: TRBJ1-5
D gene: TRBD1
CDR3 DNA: TGTGCCAGTAAGGGCAGGGGGCTCGGGAATCAGCCCCAGCATTTT
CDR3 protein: CASKGRGLGNQPQHF

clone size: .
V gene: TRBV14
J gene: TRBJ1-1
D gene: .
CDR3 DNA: TGTGCCAGCAGCCAAGATGTAGGGCAGGGGAACACTGAAGCTTTCTTT
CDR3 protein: CASSQDVGQGNTEAFF

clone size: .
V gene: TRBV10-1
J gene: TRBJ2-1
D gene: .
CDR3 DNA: TGCGCCAGCAGTGAGGCTAGACTCGGCAATGAGCAGTTCTTC
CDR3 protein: CASSEARLGNEQFF

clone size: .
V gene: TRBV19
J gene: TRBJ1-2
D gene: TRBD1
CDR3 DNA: TGTGCCAGTAGTATAGGAGGACAGGGGGTCTATGGCTACACCTTC
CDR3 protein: CASSIGGQGVYGYTF

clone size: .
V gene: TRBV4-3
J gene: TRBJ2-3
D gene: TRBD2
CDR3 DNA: TGCGCCAGCAGCCAACTAGCGGCCCTACGGGGAGATACGCAGTATTTT
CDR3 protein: CASSQLAALRGDTQYF

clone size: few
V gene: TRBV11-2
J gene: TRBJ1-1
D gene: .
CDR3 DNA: TGTGCCAGCAGCTCGGGCGGGTTTGGCACTGAAGCTTTCTTT
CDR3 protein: CASSSGGFGTEAFF